These T cell receptor beta chains were read from a single sample in a study of tumor T cells in aggressive B-cell lymphoma. Here immunoSEQ multiplex PCR was the method, and the copy in TCRdb shows in-frame clones only, minus some. The profile shows 6,000 to 9,000 clones, roughly four fifths of them singletons. Sequences were obtained from tumor tissue. These receptors originate from an adult with diffuse large B cell lymphoma. The CDR3 runs from the conserved cysteine through the conserved F or W. D genes are given only for firm matches. Clone sizes are given selectively: once, few, many, or a class where the clone is expanded.

d_call,clone_size,j_call,v_call,cdr3_aa,cdr3_nt
TRBD2,-,TRBJ2-3,TRBV19,CASSKGTSVNTDTQYF,TGTGCCAGTAGTAAGGGGACTAGCGTAAACACAGATACGCAGTATTTT
TRBD2,-,TRBJ2-3,TRBV18,CASSPTSGRMTDTQYF,TGTGCCAGCTCACCCACTAGCGGGAGGATGACAGATACGCAGTATTTT
TRBD2,once,TRBJ2-2,TRBV10-2,CASTIRAGGFDTGELFF,TGCGCCAGCACAATCCGTGCGGGAGGGTTTGACACCGGGGAGCTGTTTTTT
-,-,TRBJ2-7,TRBV6-5,CASSYDRDNYEQYF,TGTGCCAGCAGTTACGACCGGGACAACTACGAGCAGTACTTC
TRBD1,-,TRBJ1-5,TRBV9,CASSVGTGNNQSQHF,TGTGCCAGCAGCGTAGGGACAGGGAACAATCAGTCCCAGCATTTT
TRBD1,once,TRBJ2-7,TRBV5-1,CASSQTGGLSSYEQYF,TGCGCCAGCAGCCAAACAGGGGGCTTAAGCTCCTACGAGCAGTACTTC
TRBD2,-,TRBJ2-7,TRBV29-1,CSVAGGVSYEQYF,TGCAGCGTTGCGGGGGGAGTAAGTTACGAGCAGTACTTC
-,-,TRBJ2-7,TRBV13,CASSSEWSYEQYF,TGTGCCAGCAGCTCAGAGTGGAGCTACGAGCAGTATTTC
-,-,TRBJ2-7,TRBV7-9,CASSFMRKPYEQYF,TGTGCCAGCAGCTTTATGAGAAAACCCTACGAGCAGTACTTC
TRBD1,-,TRBJ1-2,TRBV5-1,CASSFRGKYGYTF,TGCGCCAGCAGCTTCAGGGGGAAATATGGCTACACCTTC
-,-,TRBJ1-5,TRBV28,CASTTSGTYNSNQPQHF,TGTGCCAGCACCACATCCGGGACTTATAATAGCAATCAGCCCCAGCATTTT
TRBD1,-,TRBJ2-3,TRBV7-8,CASSTGQGRADTQYF,TGTGCCAGCAGCACAGGACAGGGGAGGGCAGATACGCAGTATTTT
-,-,TRBJ2-3,TRBV5-1,CASSEGSTDTQYF,TGCGCCAGCAGCGAGGGCTCCACAGATACGCAGTATTTT
TRBD1,-,TRBJ1-2,TRBV9,CASSFQGAAGYTF,TGTGCCAGCAGCTTTCAGGGGGCGGCTGGCTACACCTTC
TRBD2,-,TRBJ2-1,TRBV7-2,CASSRLAGGRNEQFF,TGTGCCAGCAGCCGACTAGCGGGAGGGCGGAATGAGCAGTTCTTC
TRBD2,-,TRBJ2-1,TRBV18,CASSLPGTRGFGEQFF,TGTGCCAGCTCACTGCCCGGGACTAGGGGGTTTGGAGAGCAGTTCTTC
-,-,TRBJ1-1,TRBV2,CASSVETAANTEAFF,TGTGCCAGCAGTGTAGAGACAGCAGCGAACACTGAAGCTTTCTTT
TRBD2,-,TRBJ2-3,TRBV4-1,CASSQGVAGWGTDTQYF,TGCGCCAGCAGCCAAGGAGTAGCGGGATGGGGCACAGATACGCAGTATTTT
-,few,TRBJ1-1,TRBV30,CAAGITEAFF,TGTGCTGCGGGGATCACTGAAGCTTTCTTT
-,-,TRBJ1-2,TRBV14,CASSQERGISGYTF,TGTGCCAGCAGCCAAGAAAGAGGGATTAGTGGCTACACCTTC
TRBD2,-,TRBJ2-5,TRBV28,CASSFSLLAETQYF,TGTGCCAGCAGTTTTAGTCTACTAGCGGAGACCCAGTACTTC
-,few,TRBJ2-7,TRBV30,CAWWVDRHEQYF,TGTGCCTGGTGGGTTGACAGGCACGAGCAGTACTTC
-,-,TRBJ1-4,TRBV4-3,CASSHWDMVATNEKLFF,TGCGCCAGCAGCCATTGGGACATGGTCGCAACTAATGAAAAACTATTTTTT
TRBD2,-,TRBJ2-3,TRBV9,CASSASGKTDTQYF,TGTGCCAGCAGCGCTAGCGGGAAGACAGATACGCAGTATTTT
-,-,TRBJ1-2,TRBV14,CASSQRGYYGYTF,TGTGCCAGCAGCCAACGCGGGTATTATGGCTACACCTTC
TRBD2,-,TRBJ2-7,TRBV28,CAIRQLAGGTYEQYF,TGTGCCATCCGGCAACTAGCGGGAGGAACCTACGAGCAGTACTTC
TRBD2,-,TRBJ2-5,TRBV6-5,CASSYQSGGRLETQYF,TGTGCCAGCAGTTACCAGTCTGGCGGGAGGTTGGAGACCCAGTACTTC